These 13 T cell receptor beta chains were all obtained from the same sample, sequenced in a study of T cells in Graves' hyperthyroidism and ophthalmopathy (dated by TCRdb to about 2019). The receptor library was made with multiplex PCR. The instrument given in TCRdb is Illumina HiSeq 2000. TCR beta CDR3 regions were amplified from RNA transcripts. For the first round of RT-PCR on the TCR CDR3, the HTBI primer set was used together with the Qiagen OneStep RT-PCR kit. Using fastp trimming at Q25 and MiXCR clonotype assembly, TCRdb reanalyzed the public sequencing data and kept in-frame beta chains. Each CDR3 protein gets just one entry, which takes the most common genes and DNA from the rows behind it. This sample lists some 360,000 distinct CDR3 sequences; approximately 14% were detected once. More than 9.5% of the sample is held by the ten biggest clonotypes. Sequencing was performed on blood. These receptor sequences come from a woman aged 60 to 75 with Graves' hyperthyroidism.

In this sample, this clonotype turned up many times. CDR3 nucleotides: TGTGCCATCCTTCAGGGGGGTTCGAACACTGAAGCTTTCTTT. This codes for CAILQGGSNTEAFF. The chain links TRBV28 to TRBJ1-1; 7 nucleotides agree with TRBD1. The CDR3 is 14 residues long. Germline assignment: CDR1 MDHEN and CDR2 SYDVKM. With V trimmed by 10 bases and J by 1 base, 9 bases remained unmatched.

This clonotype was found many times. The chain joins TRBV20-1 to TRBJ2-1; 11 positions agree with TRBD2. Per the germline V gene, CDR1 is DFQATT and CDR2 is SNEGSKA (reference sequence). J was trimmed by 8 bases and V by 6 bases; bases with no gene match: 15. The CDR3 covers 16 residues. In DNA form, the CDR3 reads TGCAGTGCCCGAGATAGCGGGAGGGGGTCCGCCGATGAGCAGTTCTTC. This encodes CSARDSGRGSADEQFF.

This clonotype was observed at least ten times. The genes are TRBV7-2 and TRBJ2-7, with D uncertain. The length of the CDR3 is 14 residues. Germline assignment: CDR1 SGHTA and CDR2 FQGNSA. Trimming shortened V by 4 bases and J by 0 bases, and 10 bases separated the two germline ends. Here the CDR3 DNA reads TGTGCCAGCAGCTCACAGCGCATCTCCTACGAGCAGTACTTC. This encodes CASSSQRISYEQYF.

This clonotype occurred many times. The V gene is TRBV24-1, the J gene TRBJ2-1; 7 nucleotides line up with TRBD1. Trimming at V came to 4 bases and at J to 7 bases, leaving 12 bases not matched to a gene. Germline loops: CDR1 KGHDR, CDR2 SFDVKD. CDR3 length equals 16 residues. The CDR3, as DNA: TGTGCCACCAGTGACAGACAGGGCCCCCACCTGAATGAGCAGTTCTTC. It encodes CATSDRQGPHLNEQFF.

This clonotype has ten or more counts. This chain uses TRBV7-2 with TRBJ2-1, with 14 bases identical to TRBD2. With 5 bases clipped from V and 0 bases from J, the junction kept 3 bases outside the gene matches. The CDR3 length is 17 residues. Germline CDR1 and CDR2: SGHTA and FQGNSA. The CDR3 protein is CASSPGLAGASYNEQFF. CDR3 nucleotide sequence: TGTGCCAGCAGCCCGGGACTAGCGGGGGCCTCCTACAATGAGCAGTTCTTC.

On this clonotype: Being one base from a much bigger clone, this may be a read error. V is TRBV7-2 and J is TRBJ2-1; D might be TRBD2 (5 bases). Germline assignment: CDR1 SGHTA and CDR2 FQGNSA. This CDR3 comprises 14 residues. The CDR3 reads CAGSGLGGPGEQFF. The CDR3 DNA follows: TGTGCCGGCAGCGGCCTAGGAGGTCCGGGGGAGCAGTTCTTC.

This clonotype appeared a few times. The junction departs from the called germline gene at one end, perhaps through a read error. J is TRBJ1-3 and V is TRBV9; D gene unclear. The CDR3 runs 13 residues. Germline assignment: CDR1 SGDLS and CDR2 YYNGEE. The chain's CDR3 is CASSVDSGNAIYF. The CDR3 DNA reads TGTGCCAGCAGCGTAGACTCTGGAAACGCCATATATTTT.

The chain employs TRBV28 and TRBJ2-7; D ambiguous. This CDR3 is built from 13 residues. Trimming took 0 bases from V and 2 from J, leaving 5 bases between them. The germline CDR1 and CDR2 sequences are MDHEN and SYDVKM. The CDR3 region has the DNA TGTGCCAGCAGTTTATGGACGACCTACGAGCAGTACTTC. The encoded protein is CASSLWTTYEQYF.

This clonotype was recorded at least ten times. CDR3 sequence: CASSFGPTDTQYF. DNA of the CDR3: TGTGCCAGCAGCTTTGGACCCACAGATACGCAGTATTTT. This sequence joins TRBV11-3 and TRBJ2-3; the D is unclear. The CDR3 has 13 amino acids. CDR1 is SGHNT, CDR2 YENEEA, per germline. Between the trimmed V and J ends, which lost 3 bases and 2 bases, there was a span of 6 bases.

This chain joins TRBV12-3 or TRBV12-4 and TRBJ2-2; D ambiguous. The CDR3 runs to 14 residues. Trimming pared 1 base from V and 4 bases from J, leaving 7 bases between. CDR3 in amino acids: CASSLGFTTGELFF. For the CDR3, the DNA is TGTGCCAGCAGTTTAGGATTCACCACCGGGGAGCTGTTTTTT.

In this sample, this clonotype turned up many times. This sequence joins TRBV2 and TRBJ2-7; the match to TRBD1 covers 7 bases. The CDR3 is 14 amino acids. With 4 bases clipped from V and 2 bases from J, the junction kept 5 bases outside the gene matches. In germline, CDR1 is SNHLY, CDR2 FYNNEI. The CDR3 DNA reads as TGTGCCAGCAGTGTCCGACAGGGAGCCTACGAGCAGTACTTC. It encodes CASSVRQGAYEQYF.

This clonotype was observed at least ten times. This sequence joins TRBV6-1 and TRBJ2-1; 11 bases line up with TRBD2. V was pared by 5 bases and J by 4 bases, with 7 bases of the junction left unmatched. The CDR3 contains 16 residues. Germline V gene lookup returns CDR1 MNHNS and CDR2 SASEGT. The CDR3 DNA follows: TGTGCCAGCAGTCGCCAGACTAGCGGGGCTTACAATGAGCAGTTCTTC. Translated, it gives CASSRQTSGAYNEQFF.

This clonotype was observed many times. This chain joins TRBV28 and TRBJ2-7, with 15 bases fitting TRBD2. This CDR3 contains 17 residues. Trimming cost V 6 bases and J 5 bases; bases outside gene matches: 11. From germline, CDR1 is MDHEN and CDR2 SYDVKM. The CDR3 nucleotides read TGTGCCAGCAGCGTGGGACTAGCGGGAGGAGGATTCCACGAGCAGTACTTC. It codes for CASSVGLAGGGFHEQYF.